This record looks at one T cell receptor beta chain sequence and its context. What it binds is not known. The sample comes from a study of beta chain features in type 1 diabetes. TCRB transcripts that were expressed got sequenced, as all of the isolated RNA had been reverse transcribed. Profiling relied on immunoSEQ multiplex PCR, and the TCRdb table lists in-frame clones only, not all of them. This table has 400,000 to 550,000 clones, around 10% appearing once. Study results and caveats: More deletions and fewer insertions at VDJ junctions were seen in type 1 diabetes patients. A PCR bias possibly favoring shorter templates would apply equally to patients and controls.

This CDR3 has 11 amino acids. Germline V gene sequence: CDR1 DFQATT, CDR2 SNEGSKA (reference sequence). What was sequenced was naive CD4+ T cells from blood. The chain has TRBV20-1 and TRBJ2-3; D may be TRBD2 (6 bases). This clonotype originated in a woman under 30 in good health. CDR3 sequence: CRAGSTDTQYF. The CDR3 DNA is TGCAGGGCGGGGAGCACAGATACGCAGTATTTT.